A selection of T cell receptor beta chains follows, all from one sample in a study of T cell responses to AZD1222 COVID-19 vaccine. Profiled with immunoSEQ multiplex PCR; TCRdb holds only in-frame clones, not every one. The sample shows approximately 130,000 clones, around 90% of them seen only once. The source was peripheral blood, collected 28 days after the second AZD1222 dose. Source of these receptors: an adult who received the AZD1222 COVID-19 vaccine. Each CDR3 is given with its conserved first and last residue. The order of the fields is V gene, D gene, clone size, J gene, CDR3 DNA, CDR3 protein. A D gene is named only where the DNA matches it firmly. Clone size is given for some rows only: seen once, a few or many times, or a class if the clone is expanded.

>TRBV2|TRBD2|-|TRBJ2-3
TGTGCCAGCAGTGAATCTGGGAGGGACTGGGATTTT
CASSESGRDWDF
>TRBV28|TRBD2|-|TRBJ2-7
TGTGCCAGCAAGGGACTAGCGGGAGACGAGCAGTACTTC
CASKGLAGDEQYF
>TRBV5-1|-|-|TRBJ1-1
TGCGCCAGCAGCTCCGACAACAGGAGGAACACTGAAGCTTTCTTT
CASSSDNRRNTEAFF
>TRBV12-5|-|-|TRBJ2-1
TGTGCTAGTGCCTACAATGAGCAGTTCTTC
CASAYNEQFF
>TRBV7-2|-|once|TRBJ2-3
TGTGCCAGCAGTTTGGGCCCGGGGGCCGCTACGCAGTATTTT
CASSLGPGAATQYF
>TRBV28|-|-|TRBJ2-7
TGTGCCAGCAGTGAATCTGGAGAGCAGTACTTC
CASSESGEQYF
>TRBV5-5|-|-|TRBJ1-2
TGTGCCAGCAGCGAGCAGGGGAACTATGGCTACACCTTC
CASSEQGNYGYTF
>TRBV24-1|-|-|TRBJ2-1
TGTGCCACCAGTGCCCTTGGTTATGAGCAGTTCTTC
CATSALGYEQFF
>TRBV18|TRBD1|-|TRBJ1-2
TGTGCCAGCTCAAACCGGGACAGGGGGCCTTTGGGAGGCTACACCTTC
CASSNRDRGPLGGYTF
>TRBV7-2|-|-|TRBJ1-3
TGTGCCAGCAGCTTAAGAACGGGTACTGGAAACACCATATATTTT
CASSLRTGTGNTIYF
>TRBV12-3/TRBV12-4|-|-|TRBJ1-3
TGTGCCAGCAGCCCAGGGCCTGGAAACACCATATATTTT
CASSPGPGNTIYF
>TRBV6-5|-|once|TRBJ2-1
TGTGCCAGCAGTCTCGAGGGGGGGGCCTACAATGAGCAGTTCTTC
CASSLEGGAYNEQFF
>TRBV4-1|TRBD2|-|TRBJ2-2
TGCGCCAGCAGCCATCTAGCGGGGGGAGCGGGCACCGGGGAGCTGTTTTTT
CASSHLAGGAGTGELFF
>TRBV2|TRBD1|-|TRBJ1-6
TGTGCCAGCAGCCAGGGGGCGGGGTATAATTCACCCCTCCACTTT
CASSQGAGYNSPLHF
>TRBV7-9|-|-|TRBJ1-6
TGTGCCAGCAGCTTAGTAGTTTCCTATAATTCACCCCTCCACTTT
CASSLVVSYNSPLHF
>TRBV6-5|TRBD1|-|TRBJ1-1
TGTGCCAGCGGACAGGCGATGAACACTGAAGCTTTCTTT
CASGQAMNTEAFF
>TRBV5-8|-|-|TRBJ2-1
TGTGCCAGCAGCTTCCCCCACAATGAGCAGTTCTTC
CASSFPHNEQFF
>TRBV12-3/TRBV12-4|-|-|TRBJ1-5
TGTGCCAGCAGTCAGGATAGCAATCAGCCCCAGCATTTT
CASSQDSNQPQHF
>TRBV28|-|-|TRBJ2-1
TGTGCCAGCGAGCGTTTCTCCTACAATGAGCAGTTCTTC
CASERFSYNEQFF
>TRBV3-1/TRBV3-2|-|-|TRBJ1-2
TGTGCCAGCAGCCCTACGGAGAACAATGGCTACACCTTC
CASSPTENNGYTF
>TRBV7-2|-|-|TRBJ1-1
TGTGCCAGCAGCTTAGGAGAGGACACTGAAGCTTTCTTT
CASSLGEDTEAFF
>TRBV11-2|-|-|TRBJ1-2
TGTGCCAGCAGCCGGACCAGTGAATATGGCTACACCTTC
CASSRTSEYGYTF
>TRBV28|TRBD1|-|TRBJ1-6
TGTGCCAGCATTCCAGGGGGGAGACATTATTCACCCCTCCACTTT
CASIPGGRHYSPLHF
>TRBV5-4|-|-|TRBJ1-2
TGTGCCAGCAGCCGATACTCTCGGGGGGCGGAAGGCTACACCTTC
CASSRYSRGAEGYTF
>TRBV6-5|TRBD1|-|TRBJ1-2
TGTGCCAGCCTTCTGACAGGGGGCGAGTTTGGCTACACCTTC
CASLLTGGEFGYTF
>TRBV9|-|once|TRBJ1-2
TGTGCCAGCAGCGGAAAGGCGGCAGGCTCCTATGGCTACACCTTC
CASSGKAAGSYGYTF
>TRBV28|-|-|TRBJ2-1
TGTGCCAGCAGAGGGTACAATGAGCAGTTCTTC
CASRGYNEQFF
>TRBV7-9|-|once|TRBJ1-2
TGTGCCAGCAGTCCCTACGAGGGGTCTGGCTACACCTTC
CASSPYEGSGYTF
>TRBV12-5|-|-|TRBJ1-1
TGTGCTAGTGGTTTGACGGGGGCGCCCACTGAAGCTTTCTTT
CASGLTGAPTEAFF
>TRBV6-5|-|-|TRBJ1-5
TGTGCCAGCAGTAGCTCTAGGAGTTCCAATCAGCCCCAGCATTTT
CASSSSRSSNQPQHF
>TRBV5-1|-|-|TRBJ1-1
TGCGCCAGCAGCTTGGAGGGGCCGGCGACTGAAGCTTTCTTT
CASSLEGPATEAFF
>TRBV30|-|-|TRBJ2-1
TGTGCCTGGAGTGGCGTAGGAGGGAGTGGTTCCTACAATGAGCAGTTCTTC
CAWSGVGGSGSYNEQFF
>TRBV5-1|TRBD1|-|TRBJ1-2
TGCGCCAGCAGCTTCGACCGGGACAGAATTTCTAACTATGGCTACACCTTC
CASSFDRDRISNYGYTF
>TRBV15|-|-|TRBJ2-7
TGTGCCACCAGCAGAGGGAACATAGAGCAGTACTTC
CATSRGNIEQYF
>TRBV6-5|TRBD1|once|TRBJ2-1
TGTGCCAGCAGTCCCGGACAGGTTTACAATGAGCAGTTCTTC
CASSPGQVYNEQFF
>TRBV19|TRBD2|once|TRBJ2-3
TGTGCCAGTACCAAACTAGCGGGAGGGCCAGGGGCAGATACGCAGTATTTT
CASTKLAGGPGADTQYF
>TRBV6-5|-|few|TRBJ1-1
TGTGCCAGCGGTTTGGGGCGGGCCCCTCCTTCTTTCTTT
CASGLGRAPPSFF
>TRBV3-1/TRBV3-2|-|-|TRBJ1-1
TGTGCCAGCAGCCAATCGGAGGGTAAGGCTGAAGCTTTCTTT
CASSQSEGKAEAFF
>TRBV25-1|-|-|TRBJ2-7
TGTGCCAGCAGGGGGGGAACCTACGAGCAGTACTTC
CASRGGTYEQYF
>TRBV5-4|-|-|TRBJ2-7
TGTGCCAGCAGCTTGGTGGGAAGTGTGGACGAGCAGTACTTC
CASSLVGSVDEQYF